The clone carrying this T cell receptor beta chain was recorded a few times. The antigen is not known. This sample is drawn from a study of CD8 T cells in ankylosing spondylitis. Regarding the study as a whole: In ankylosing spondylitis patients, matched synovial fluid reportedly showed significant enrichment of disease-linked clones. Characteristic, it appeared, of ankylosing spondylitis blood was a TCR beta motif of about eight highly homologous variants.

The CDR3 totals 14 residues. Trimming left V 6 bases short and J 9 bases short, with 18 bases between. Looked up from germline, CDR1 is MNHNS and CDR2 is SASEGT. By quantitative 5'-RACE with molecular barcodes, the TCR beta libraries were made. TCRdb redid the calling of the 5' RACE reads with MiXCR, one entry per CDR3 protein. Seen here are about 440,000 distinct CDR3 sequences, about a sixth observed once, and the top ten hold about 0.94%. V gene TRBV6-1 combines with J gene TRBJ2-4; no firm D call. The sequence was obtained from a male donor with ankylosing spondylitis. Sample: blood, either unsorted or a sorted T cell fraction (not recorded which). The CDR3 is CASRTSSPLPIQYF. The CDR3 nucleotides are TGTGCCAGCAGAACGTCATCCCCTCTCCCCATTCAGTACTTC.